The clone carrying this T cell receptor beta chain was found once. No antigen is known for it. The record originates from a study of cytomegalovirus exposure and HLA in healthy donors. General study results and limits: There were some V segments, including TRBV6-2 and TRBV6-3, excluded as indistinguishable. Common viral pathogens (according to a later analysis) appeared linked to several of the most significant clusters.

Donors in the study were healthy people who gave bone marrow. PCR involved 60 Vbeta and 13 Jbeta primers. Here immunoSEQ multiplex PCR was the method, and the copy in TCRdb shows in-frame clones only, minus some. The sample yields about 160,000 clones, 80% seen once. V was pared by 1 base and J by 4 bases, with 7 bases of the junction left unmatched. CDR1 SGHDT and CDR2 YYEEEE come from the germline V gene. The length of the CDR3 is 15 residues. The V call is TRBV5-6, the J call TRBJ1-2; TRBD1 agrees at 7 bases. The clonotype originates from a man aged 25 to 40 in good health and CMV-seronegative. The sample was PBMCs. The CDR3 bases are TGTGCCAGCAGCTTGCCCCAGGGACAGCCCTATGGCTACACCTTC. Its protein product is CASSLPQGQPYGYTF.